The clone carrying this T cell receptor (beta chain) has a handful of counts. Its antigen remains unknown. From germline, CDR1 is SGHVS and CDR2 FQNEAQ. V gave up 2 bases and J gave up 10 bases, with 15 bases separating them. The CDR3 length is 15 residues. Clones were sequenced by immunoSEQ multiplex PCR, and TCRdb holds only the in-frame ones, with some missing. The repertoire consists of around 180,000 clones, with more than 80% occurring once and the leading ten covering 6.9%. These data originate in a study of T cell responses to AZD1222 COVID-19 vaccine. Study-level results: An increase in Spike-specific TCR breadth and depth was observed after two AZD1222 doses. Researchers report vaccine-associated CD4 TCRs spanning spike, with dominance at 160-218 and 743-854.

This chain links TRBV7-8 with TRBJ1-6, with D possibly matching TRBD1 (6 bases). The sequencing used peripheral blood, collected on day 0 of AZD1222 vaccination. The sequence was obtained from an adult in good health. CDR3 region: CASSLTVQGSSPLHF. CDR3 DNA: TGTGCCAGCAGCTTAACGGTCCAGGGGAGCTCACCCCTCCACTTT.